This is a list of T cell receptor beta chains from one sample in a study of PD-L1 blockade in urothelial cancer. Method: immunoSEQ multiplex PCR; TCRdb's copy keeps in-frame clones and lacks some. The data show about 50,000 clones, about 86% seen once. This specimen was PBMCs, taken around atezolizumab (anti-PD-L1) treatment. These receptors were obtained from a man aged 55-75 years with urothelial cancer. Each CDR3 is given with its conserved first and last residue. D genes are given only for firm matches. Rows may omit the clone size; those that give it use once, few, many or a size class.

J | size | D | V | CDR3 | DNA
TRBJ2-7 | . | . | TRBV6-6 | CASRKQGYEQYF | TGTGCCAGCAGAAAACAGGGCTACGAGCAGTACTTC
TRBJ1-1 | few | . | TRBV10-3 | CAISPIRQDTEAFF | TGTGCCATCAGTCCGATCAGGCAGGATACTGAAGCTTTCTTT
TRBJ1-1 | few | . | TRBV30 | CAWSDGNTEAFF | TGTGCCTGGAGTGACGGGAACACTGAAGCTTTCTTT
TRBJ2-7 | . | TRBD1 | TRBV11-3 | CASSRDRGGSTEQYF | TGTGCCAGCAGCCGAGACAGGGGAGGTTCCACCGAGCAGTACTTC
TRBJ1-2 | . | . | TRBV7-9 | CASSFNRDGYTF | TGTGCCAGCAGCTTTAACAGGGATGGCTACACCTTC
TRBJ2-6 | . | . | TRBV6-6 | CASSYVSSGANVLTF | TGTGCCAGCAGTTACGTGAGCTCTGGGGCCAACGTCCTGACTTTC
TRBJ1-2 | . | . | TRBV11-2 | CASSLGANYGYTF | TGTGCCAGCAGCTTAGGGGCGAACTATGGCTACACCTTC
TRBJ2-7 | . | TRBD2 | TRBV6-5 | CASWAGGSYEQYF | TGTGCCAGCTGGGCTGGCGGGAGCTACGAGCAGTACTTC
TRBJ2-2 | . | . | TRBV7-3 | CASSFPLGELFF | TGTGCCAGCAGCTTTCCCCTCGGGGAGCTGTTTTTT
TRBJ1-3 | . | . | TRBV6-1 | CASSAPGVSTIYF | TGTGCCAGCAGTGCGCCGGGGGTGAGCACCATATATTTT
TRBJ1-2 | . | . | TRBV2 | CASIAEARTVGYTF | TGTGCCAGCATAGCGGAGGCCAGGACGGTGGGCTACACCTTC
TRBJ2-7 | few | . | TRBV19 | CASSITTGGIYEQYF | TGTGCCAGTAGTATCACGACAGGAGGAATCTACGAGCAGTACTTC
TRBJ2-7 | . | TRBD1 | TRBV19 | CASSKANRGTRDEQYF | TGTGCCAGTAGTAAGGCAAACAGGGGGACTCGGGACGAGCAGTACTTC
TRBJ2-1 | . | TRBD2 | TRBV5-4 | CASSRRLAGTYNEQFF | TGTGCCAGCAGCCGCCGACTAGCGGGGACCTACAATGAGCAGTTCTTC
TRBJ2-5 | . | . | TRBV6-5 | CASSRGGETQYF | TGTGCCAGCAGTAGGGGGGGAGAGACCCAGTACTTC
TRBJ2-7 | once | TRBD2 | TRBV14 | CASSQDSPKSSGTFSYEQYF | TGTGCCAGCAGCCAAGATTCCCCCAAGAGTAGCGGGACCTTCTCCTACGAGCAGTACTTC
TRBJ2-2 | . | . | TRBV2 | CASSLIAVLNTGELFF | TGTGCCAGCAGCCTGATAGCGGTGCTAAACACCGGGGAGCTGTTTTTT
TRBJ1-3 | . | . | TRBV5-5 | CASSLGGHLSGNTIYF | TGTGCCAGCAGCTTAGGCGGTCACCTCTCTGGAAACACCATATATTTT